The sequence of this TCR beta chain was determined in a study of blood T cell repertoires in COVID-19 (dated by TCRdb to 2019 to 2021). Turning to the overall study: Collaborator samples came from the United States, Italy and Spain and covered acute and convalescent phases of COVID-19. The material from the prospective study consisted of cDNA or gDNA derived from T cells, B-cell-depleted T cells, or PBMCs. Deeply sampled blood TCRbeta repertoires from subjects exposed to, actively infected with, or recovered from COVID-19 were included in the dataset. A freely available public database, intended as a resource for researchers studying the immune response to SARS-CoV-2, is where the repertoires were released. Samples were obtained from the ongoing ImmuneRACE study (first 160 participants) and from approximately 1,200 subjects provided by 6 global collaborators. Sample metadata almost always included a de-identified subject ID, COVID-19 status, age in years and sex. Where HLA class I and class II types were available, the types were taken from metadata supplied by the sample provider, not from assay-based typing. Overall results and qualifications from the work: Clinical and demographic metadata were provided uncurated, with the amount varying by source and participant.

The immunoSEQ Assay, a bias-controlled multiplex PCR, was used to amplify TCRbeta CDR3 regions from genomic DNA. The original methods were these. The number of nucleated cells in each sample was estimated from the amplification of reference gene primers within the assay. Sequence reads were collapsed and filtered to measure the absolute abundance of every unique TCRbeta CDR3 rearrangement. For each sample, productive Simpson clonality was calculated as the square root of Simpson's diversity index across productive rearrangements. Held by TCRdb, this immuneACCESS table contains in-frame sequences only and omits some clones. Under half of the omission traces to an unresolved V gene where checked; the cause of the rest is unknown. V, J and clone size are those of that table, while D and trimming were read from the DNA. This sample has about 310,000 clones in its table, and roughly 84% of those were observed once. 1% of the sample rests with the top ten.

From its cysteine to its phenylalanine, the CDR3 spans 15 amino acids. The CDR3 DNA has 45 bases and is translated from base 1. The V and J ends are trimmed by 5 bases and 5 bases, leaving 16 bases between them. CDR1 SGHNT and CDR2 YYREEE were looked up in the germline V gene (reference sequence). In regard to this clone: It has no known antigen specificity. Base qualities are missing; no much larger clone stands one base away.

Collaborating institutions collected whole blood in K2EDTA tubes following their own protocols. For TCRbeta analysis, collaborators shipped samples as frozen whole blood, isolated PBMCs, or DNA extracted from either of those sample types. The clonotype comes from a man between 45 and 60 years old with active or convalescent COVID-19. The sequenced sample consisted of peripheral blood. The sequence joins TRBV5-4 to TRBJ1-4; D gene: possibly TRBD1, on 5 matching bases. The CDR3 here reads CASSADWGGNEKLFF. In nucleotides, the sequence is TGTGCCAGCAGTGCCGACTGGGGGGGAAATGAAAAACTGTTTTTT.